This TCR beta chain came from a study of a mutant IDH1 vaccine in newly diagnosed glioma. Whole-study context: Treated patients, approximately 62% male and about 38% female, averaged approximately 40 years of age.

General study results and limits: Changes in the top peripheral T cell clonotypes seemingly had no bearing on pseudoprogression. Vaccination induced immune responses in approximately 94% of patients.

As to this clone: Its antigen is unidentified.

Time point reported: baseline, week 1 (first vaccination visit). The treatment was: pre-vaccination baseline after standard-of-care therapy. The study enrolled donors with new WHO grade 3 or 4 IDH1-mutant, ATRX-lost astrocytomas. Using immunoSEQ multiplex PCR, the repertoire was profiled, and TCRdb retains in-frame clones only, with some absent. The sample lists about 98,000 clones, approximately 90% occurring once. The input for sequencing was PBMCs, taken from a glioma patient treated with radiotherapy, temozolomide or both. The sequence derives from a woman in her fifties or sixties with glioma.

The CDR3 is CASSIQGAGENIQYF. The DNA for the CDR3 is TGTGCCAGTAGCATCCAGGGGGCCGGAGAAAACATTCAGTACTTC. This chain joins TRBV19 and TRBJ2-4; 8 bases agree with TRBD1. With V trimmed by 6 bases and J by 5 bases, 9 bases remained unmatched. Germline V gene lookup returns CDR1 LNHDA and CDR2 SQIVND (reference sequence). This CDR3 has 15 amino acids.